A selection of T cell receptor beta chains follows, all from one sample in a study of Ad26.COV2.S vaccination and SARS-CoV-2 variants. Here immunoSEQ multiplex PCR was the method, and the copy in TCRdb shows in-frame clones only, minus some. Of 350,000 to 550,000 clones listed, roughly nine tenths were seen once; the top ten hold approximately 2.5%. The material sequenced was peripheral blood, taken in a trial of Ad26.COV2.S vaccine versus placebo. The origin of the receptors is a person between 18 and 65 years old who received the Ad26.COV2.S COVID-19 vaccine or a placebo. CDR3s include the opening cysteine and the closing phenylalanine or tryptophan. The D gene is left open where the match is weak. A row's size may be missing; if present it is once, few, many or a size class.

>TRBV7-3|.|TRBJ2-2|.
TGTGCCAGCAGCCCCCACGGGAGGAACACCGGGGAGCTGTTTTTT
CASSPHGRNTGELFF
>TRBV29-1|TRBD2|TRBJ2-2|.
TGCAGCGGAGGACTAGCGGGAGGCACCGGGGAGCTGTTTTTT
CSGGLAGGTGELFF
>TRBV7-2|TRBD2|TRBJ2-2|.
TGTGCCAGCCTAGCGGGGGGGCGTACCGGGGAGCTGTTTTTT
CASLAGGRTGELFF
>TRBV5-5|.|TRBJ1-2|.
TGTGCCAGCAGCCGGCCCGGGAACTATGGCTACACCTTC
CASSRPGNYGYTF
>TRBV28|TRBD1|TRBJ1-6|.
TGTGCCAGCAGCCTCAGGGGGCTCGGGCCCTCACCCCTCCACTTT
CASSLRGLGPSPLHF
>TRBV10-3|.|TRBJ2-3|.
TGTGCCATCAGTGCTTCAGATACGCAGTATTTT
CAISASDTQYF
>TRBV7-3|.|TRBJ2-2|.
TGTGCCAGCAGCTTAGGGGACTACACCGGGGAGCTGTTTTTT
CASSLGDYTGELFF
>TRBV7-2|.|TRBJ2-5|once
TGTGCCAGCAGCTCCCCGGGTCTCGGGTTAGGAAAAGAGACCCAGTACTTC
CASSSPGLGLGKETQYF
>TRBV20-1|.|TRBJ2-7|.
TGCAGTGCTAGTGGGGGGGCGATCACCTACGAGCAGTACTTC
CSASGGAITYEQYF
>TRBV13|.|TRBJ1-2|.
TGTGCCAGCAGCTCCCCATCTAGAGGGTACTATGGCTACACCTTC
CASSSPSRGYYGYTF
>TRBV18|.|TRBJ2-7|.
TGTGCCAGCTCACCAGGGGGCGAGCAGTACTTC
CASSPGGEQYF
>TRBV9|.|TRBJ2-1|few
TGTGCCAGCAGCGTATCCGGAGCGAGCGATGAGCAGTTCTTC
CASSVSGASDEQFF
>TRBV14|TRBD1|TRBJ2-1|.
TGTGCCAGCAGCCGGGGACAGTACAATGAGCAGTTCTTC
CASSRGQYNEQFF
>TRBV5-1|.|TRBJ1-4|.
TGCGCCAGCAGCGACGACATCGGTGAAAAACTGTTTTTT
CASSDDIGEKLFF
>TRBV29-1|.|TRBJ2-5|.
TGCAGCGTGCAGACAGCACAAGAGACCCAGTACTTC
CSVQTAQETQYF
>TRBV30|.|TRBJ1-1|.
TGTGCCTGGAAGAGGGTCACTGAAGCTTTCTTT
CAWKRVTEAFF
>TRBV9|TRBD2|TRBJ2-3|.
TGTGCCAGCAGCGTATTTAGCGGGGGGGTCACAGATACGCAGTATTTT
CASSVFSGGVTDTQYF
>TRBV3-1/TRBV3-2|.|TRBJ2-5|.
TGTGCCAGCAGCCAAGAGGCAGAACAAGAGACCCAGTACTTC
CASSQEAEQETQYF
>TRBV5-1|.|TRBJ2-2|.
TGCGCCAGCAGCTTAGGGGGTTCAGTAACCGGGGAGCTGTTTTTT
CASSLGGSVTGELFF
>TRBV9|TRBD1|TRBJ2-2|.
TGTGCCAGCAGCGTAGGACCCCGCAGGGGGAGCACCGGGGAGCTGTTTTTT
CASSVGPRRGSTGELFF
>TRBV27|.|TRBJ2-2|once
TGTGCCAGCAGTTCCGCGGTAGGGGCCGGGGAGCTGTTTTTT
CASSSAVGAGELFF
>TRBV7-2|.|TRBJ1-2|.
TGTGCCAGCAGCGCAGCTGGTACAGTCTCGAGCTATGGCTACACCTTC
CASSAAGTVSSYGYTF
>TRBV5-1|TRBD1|TRBJ1-1|.
TGCGCCAGCAGGCCGGGGACAGGGGTTTTGAACACTGAAGCTTTCTTT
CASRPGTGVLNTEAFF
>TRBV28|TRBD1|TRBJ1-1|.
TGTGCCAGCAGTTCCCCCCTCGGACAGGGCACTAACACTGAAGCTTTCTTT
CASSSPLGQGTNTEAFF
>TRBV3-1/TRBV3-2|TRBD1|TRBJ2-2|.
TGTGCCAGCAGCACCCGGACAGGGGGCACCGGGGAGCTGTTTTTT
CASSTRTGGTGELFF
>TRBV13|.|TRBJ2-1|.
TGTGCCAGCAGCTTTCGAAATCAGGGCTCGAATGAGCAGTTCTTC
CASSFRNQGSNEQFF
>TRBV6-5|TRBD1|TRBJ1-2|.
TGTGCCAGCAGTCCCGGGACAGGACTATATGGCTACACCTTC
CASSPGTGLYGYTF
>TRBV19|.|TRBJ1-4|once
TGTGCCAGTAGTATCTCCAGCTATCATGAAAAACTGTTTTTT
CASSISSYHEKLFF
>TRBV24-1|.|TRBJ2-5|.
TGTGCCACCAGTGATCCTGGGTTGAGGGGTGGGGAGACCCAGTACTTC
CATSDPGLRGGETQYF
>TRBV15|.|TRBJ2-2|.
TGTGCCACCAGCAGAAACAGTCGCACCGGGGAGCTGTTTTTT
CATSRNSRTGELFF
>TRBV5-8|.|TRBJ2-1|few
TGTGCCAGCAGCTTGTTGGGGGGAAACAATGAGCAGTTCTTC
CASSLLGGNNEQFF
>TRBV5-8|.|TRBJ2-7|.
TGTGCCAGCAGCCTCTTAATATACGAGCAGTACTTC
CASSLLIYEQYF
>TRBV6-5|TRBD1|TRBJ2-5|.
TGTGCCAGCAGTTACGGGACAGGGGGCAGAGAGACCCAGTACTTC
CASSYGTGGRETQYF
>TRBV7-3|.|TRBJ1-1|.
TGTGCCAGCAGCTTTAACAGGGAAACTGAAGCTTTCTTT
CASSFNRETEAFF
>TRBV19|TRBD2|TRBJ2-5|.
TGTGCCAGTAGTTGGACTGGACTAGTACGTAGCCCCCAGTACTTC
CASSWTGLVRSPQYF
>TRBV4-2|TRBD2|TRBJ2-1|.
TGTGCCAGGGGTACCACGGCGGGGGGGAATGAGCAGTTCTTC
CARGTTAGGNEQFF
>TRBV7-6|.|TRBJ1-2|once
TGTGCCAGCAGCTTATCCCGCCAGGGAGGCTACACCTTC
CASSLSRQGGYTF
>TRBV6-2/TRBV6-3|.|TRBJ1-5|few
TGTGCCAGCAGTGGGTACAGGGTTAGCAATCAGCCCCAGCATTTT
CASSGYRVSNQPQHF
>TRBV5-1|.|TRBJ2-7|once
TGCGCCAGCAGCTTCGGGACAACCTACGAGCAGTACTTC
CASSFGTTYEQYF
>TRBV28|.|TRBJ2-5|.
TGTGCCAGCAGTTTGCCCCCGGGGCGAATGACCCAGTACTTC
CASSLPPGRMTQYF
>TRBV18|.|TRBJ2-1|once
TGTGCCAGCTCAGAGACGAGCGACAGCTCCTACAATGAGCAGTTCTTC
CASSETSDSSYNEQFF
>TRBV9|.|TRBJ2-6|.
TGTGCCAGCAGCGAGGAGGGGGGCTCTGGGGCCAACGTCCTGACTTTC
CASSEEGGSGANVLTF